This section outlines one TCR beta chain sequence together with its context. Its antigen is still unknown. TCRdb's copy holds only in-frame clones and misses some; the assay was immunoSEQ multiplex PCR. The sample consists of approximately 150,000 clones, approximately 91% of them appearing once. This CDR3 comprises 15 residues. Germline V CDR1 and CDR2: SGHVS, FNYEAQ. V dropped 1 base and J dropped 5 bases, with 14 bases sitting between them. The record originates from a study of T cell responses to AZD1222 COVID-19 vaccine. Broader study findings: Scientists sampled the repertoires only once the peak T cell response had passed.

The sequence was obtained from an adult in good health. The chain uses TRBV7-6 and TRBJ1-1; a possible D gene is TRBD1 (6 bases). The sample in question was peripheral blood, obtained on day 0 of AZD1222 vaccination. CDR3 sequence reads: CASSLGLRGKTEAFF. CDR3 DNA sequence: TGTGCCAGCAGCTTAGGGCTGAGGGGGAAAACTGAAGCTTTCTTT.